The 3 T cell receptor beta chains below come from one sample, sequenced in a study of blood T cell repertoires in COVID-19. Profiled with immunoSEQ multiplex PCR; TCRdb holds only in-frame clones, not every one. The profile shows a few hundred thousand clones, about 73% of them singletons. The specimen sequenced was peripheral blood. All receptors come from a woman of 80 years or more with acute or convalescent COVID-19.

This clone was picked up one time. V gene TRBV5-1 combines with J gene TRBJ2-1; TRBD2 agrees at 9 bases. The V and J ends lost 0 bases and 1 base, in that order; junction bases with no gene match: 5. This CDR3 contains 17 residues. The V gene's germline CDR1 is SGHRS and CDR2 YFSETQ. CDR3 amino acids: CASSLDGTSISYNEQFF. The CDR3 DNA follows: TGCGCCAGCAGCTTGGACGGGACTAGCATTTCCTACAATGAGCAGTTCTTC.

The table lists this clone with a count of one. The rearrangement joins TRBV19 to TRBJ2-7, with 8 bases lining up with TRBD1. Trimming cost V 6 bases and J 6 bases; bases outside gene matches: 7. This CDR3 has 13 residues. Germline values: CDR1 LNHDA, CDR2 SQIVND (reference sequence). The CDR3 loop reads CASSRGQFLEQYF. The CDR3, as DNA: TGTGCCAGTAGCAGGGGGCAGTTCCTCGAGCAGTACTTC.

V usage is TRBV3-1 (or the pseudogene TRBV3-2) and J usage is TRBJ2-4, with 7 nucleotides matching TRBD2. Germline CDR1 is LGHDT and CDR2 is YNNKEL (reference sequence). The CDR3 has 16 residues. V gave up 4 bases and J gave up 1 base; unmatched junction bases: 7. The CDR3 spells CASSRWGEGAKNIQYF. CDR3 nucleotide sequence: TGTGCCAGCAGCCGATGGGGGGAGGGGGCCAAAAACATTCAGTACTTC.